This TCR beta chain was recovered during a study of T cell responses to AZD1222 COVID-19 vaccine. As for the study in general: Analyses pooled second doses at about 4 or about 12 weeks. Study observations and caveats: Sampling that yielded the repertoires occurred only after the peak T cell response.

Some clones are missing from TCRdb's copy, which holds only in-frame ones; the method was immunoSEQ multiplex PCR. The profile shows about 120,000 clones, around 89% of them singletons. The table lists this clone with a count of one. Its antigen is not identified. The CDR3 sequence is 14 residues long. Trimming took 8 bases from V and 6 from J, leaving 20 bases between them. CDR1 and CDR2 (germline): MNHEY, SVGAGI. The J gene is TRBJ2-7, the V gene TRBV6-5; a possible D gene is TRBD2 (6 bases). Sequenced material: peripheral blood, taken on day 0 of AZD1222 vaccination. The clonotype originates from an adult in good health. The CDR3 nucleotides read TGTGCCAGCGGAGGGTTGTGGACGACCGGCGAGCAGTACTTC. Its protein is CASGGLWTTGEQYF.